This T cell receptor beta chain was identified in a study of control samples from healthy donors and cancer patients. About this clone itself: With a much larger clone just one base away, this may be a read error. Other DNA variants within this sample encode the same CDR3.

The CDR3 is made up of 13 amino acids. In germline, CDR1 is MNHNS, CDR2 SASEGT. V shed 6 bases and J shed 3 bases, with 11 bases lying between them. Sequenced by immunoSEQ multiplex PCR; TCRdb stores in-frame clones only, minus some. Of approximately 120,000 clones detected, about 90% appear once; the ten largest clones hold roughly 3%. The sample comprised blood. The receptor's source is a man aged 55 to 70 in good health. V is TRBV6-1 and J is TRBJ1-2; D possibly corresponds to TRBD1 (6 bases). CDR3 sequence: CASSPTGDYGYTF. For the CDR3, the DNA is TGTGCCAGCAGCCCGACAGGTGACTATGGCTACACCTTC.